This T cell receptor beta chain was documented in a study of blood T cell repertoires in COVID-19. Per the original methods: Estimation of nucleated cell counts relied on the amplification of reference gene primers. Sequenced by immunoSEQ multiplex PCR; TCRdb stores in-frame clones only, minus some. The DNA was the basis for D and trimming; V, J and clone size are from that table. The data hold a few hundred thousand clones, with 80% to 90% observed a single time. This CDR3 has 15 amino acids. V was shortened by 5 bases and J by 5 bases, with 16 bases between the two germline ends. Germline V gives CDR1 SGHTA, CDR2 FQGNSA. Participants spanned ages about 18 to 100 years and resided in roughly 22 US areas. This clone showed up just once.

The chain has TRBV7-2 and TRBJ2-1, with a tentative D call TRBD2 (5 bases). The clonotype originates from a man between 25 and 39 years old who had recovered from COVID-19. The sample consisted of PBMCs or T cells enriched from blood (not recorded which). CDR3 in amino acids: CASSPQSGGHNEQFF. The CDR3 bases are TGTGCCAGCAGCCCCCAAAGCGGAGGACACAATGAGCAGTTCTTC.